This TCR delta chain was sequenced in a study of γδ T cells in repeated Plasmodium falciparum infection. Study findings and constraints: Vgamma9/Vdelta2+ repertoires stayed stably polyclonal over time and infection. One small rural Malian village, predominantly a single ethnic group, supplied the cohort. Repeated controlled infections reportedly drove waves of new clonotype selection in Vdelta2-negative, mostly Vdelta1+, gammadelta repertoires.

Points on this clone: The target antigen is unknown. A read error may be the cause here, since a much bigger clone is one base away.

After removal of 5 bases from V and 0 bases from J, the junction contained 25 bases not matched to a gene. Germline V gives CDR1 TSWWSYY, CDR2 QGS. This CDR3 contains 22 residues. Flow sorting of PBMC yielded separate Vgamma9/Vdelta2+ and Vdelta2-negative gammadelta T cell populations for bulk repertoire analysis. Sequencing covered both gamma and delta TCR chains per sample. TCRdb reanalyzed the multiplex PCR reads using CATT. The sample includes some 50,000 delta-chain clones, 1.6% of them seen just once. The V gene is TRDV1, the J gene TRDJ4, with 12 bases lining up with TRDD3. The J gene, not given by TCRdb, was assigned here from a germline match of the nucleotide sequence. Sequencing input: gamma-delta T cells from blood. The TCR sequence derives from a pool of human donors (malaria-infected and uninfected, not separated). CDR3 in amino acids: CALGFYGGVLYWGIPPARPLIF. The CDR3 region has the DNA TGTGCTCTTGGGTTTTACGGGGGGGTCCTGTACTGGGGGATACCACCGGCCAGACCCCTGATCTTT.